This entry is about one TCR beta chain. This entry belongs to a study of blood T cell repertoires in COVID-19. Whole-study context: Whether acute or convalescent, the COVID-19 samples came from the United States, Italy and Spain.

J lost 6 bases, V lost 0 bases, and 2 bases had no gene match. The V gene's germline CDR1 is SGHTA and CDR2 FQGNSA. The CDR3 has 15 residues. The protocol was immunoSEQ multiplex PCR, while the TCRdb copy is restricted to in-frame clones and leaves out a portion. The sample shows 250,000 or so clones, roughly 80% of them seen only once. The sequencing sample was made of peripheral blood. This clonotype was obtained from a woman in her late teens or twenties with acute or convalescent COVID-19. The rearrangement links TRBV7-2 to TRBJ2-2; 9 bases fit TRBD2. CDR3 DNA sequence: TGTGCCAGCAGCTTAGCTAGGACTAGCGCCGGGGAGCTGTTTTTT. Encoded protein: CASSLARTSAGELFF.